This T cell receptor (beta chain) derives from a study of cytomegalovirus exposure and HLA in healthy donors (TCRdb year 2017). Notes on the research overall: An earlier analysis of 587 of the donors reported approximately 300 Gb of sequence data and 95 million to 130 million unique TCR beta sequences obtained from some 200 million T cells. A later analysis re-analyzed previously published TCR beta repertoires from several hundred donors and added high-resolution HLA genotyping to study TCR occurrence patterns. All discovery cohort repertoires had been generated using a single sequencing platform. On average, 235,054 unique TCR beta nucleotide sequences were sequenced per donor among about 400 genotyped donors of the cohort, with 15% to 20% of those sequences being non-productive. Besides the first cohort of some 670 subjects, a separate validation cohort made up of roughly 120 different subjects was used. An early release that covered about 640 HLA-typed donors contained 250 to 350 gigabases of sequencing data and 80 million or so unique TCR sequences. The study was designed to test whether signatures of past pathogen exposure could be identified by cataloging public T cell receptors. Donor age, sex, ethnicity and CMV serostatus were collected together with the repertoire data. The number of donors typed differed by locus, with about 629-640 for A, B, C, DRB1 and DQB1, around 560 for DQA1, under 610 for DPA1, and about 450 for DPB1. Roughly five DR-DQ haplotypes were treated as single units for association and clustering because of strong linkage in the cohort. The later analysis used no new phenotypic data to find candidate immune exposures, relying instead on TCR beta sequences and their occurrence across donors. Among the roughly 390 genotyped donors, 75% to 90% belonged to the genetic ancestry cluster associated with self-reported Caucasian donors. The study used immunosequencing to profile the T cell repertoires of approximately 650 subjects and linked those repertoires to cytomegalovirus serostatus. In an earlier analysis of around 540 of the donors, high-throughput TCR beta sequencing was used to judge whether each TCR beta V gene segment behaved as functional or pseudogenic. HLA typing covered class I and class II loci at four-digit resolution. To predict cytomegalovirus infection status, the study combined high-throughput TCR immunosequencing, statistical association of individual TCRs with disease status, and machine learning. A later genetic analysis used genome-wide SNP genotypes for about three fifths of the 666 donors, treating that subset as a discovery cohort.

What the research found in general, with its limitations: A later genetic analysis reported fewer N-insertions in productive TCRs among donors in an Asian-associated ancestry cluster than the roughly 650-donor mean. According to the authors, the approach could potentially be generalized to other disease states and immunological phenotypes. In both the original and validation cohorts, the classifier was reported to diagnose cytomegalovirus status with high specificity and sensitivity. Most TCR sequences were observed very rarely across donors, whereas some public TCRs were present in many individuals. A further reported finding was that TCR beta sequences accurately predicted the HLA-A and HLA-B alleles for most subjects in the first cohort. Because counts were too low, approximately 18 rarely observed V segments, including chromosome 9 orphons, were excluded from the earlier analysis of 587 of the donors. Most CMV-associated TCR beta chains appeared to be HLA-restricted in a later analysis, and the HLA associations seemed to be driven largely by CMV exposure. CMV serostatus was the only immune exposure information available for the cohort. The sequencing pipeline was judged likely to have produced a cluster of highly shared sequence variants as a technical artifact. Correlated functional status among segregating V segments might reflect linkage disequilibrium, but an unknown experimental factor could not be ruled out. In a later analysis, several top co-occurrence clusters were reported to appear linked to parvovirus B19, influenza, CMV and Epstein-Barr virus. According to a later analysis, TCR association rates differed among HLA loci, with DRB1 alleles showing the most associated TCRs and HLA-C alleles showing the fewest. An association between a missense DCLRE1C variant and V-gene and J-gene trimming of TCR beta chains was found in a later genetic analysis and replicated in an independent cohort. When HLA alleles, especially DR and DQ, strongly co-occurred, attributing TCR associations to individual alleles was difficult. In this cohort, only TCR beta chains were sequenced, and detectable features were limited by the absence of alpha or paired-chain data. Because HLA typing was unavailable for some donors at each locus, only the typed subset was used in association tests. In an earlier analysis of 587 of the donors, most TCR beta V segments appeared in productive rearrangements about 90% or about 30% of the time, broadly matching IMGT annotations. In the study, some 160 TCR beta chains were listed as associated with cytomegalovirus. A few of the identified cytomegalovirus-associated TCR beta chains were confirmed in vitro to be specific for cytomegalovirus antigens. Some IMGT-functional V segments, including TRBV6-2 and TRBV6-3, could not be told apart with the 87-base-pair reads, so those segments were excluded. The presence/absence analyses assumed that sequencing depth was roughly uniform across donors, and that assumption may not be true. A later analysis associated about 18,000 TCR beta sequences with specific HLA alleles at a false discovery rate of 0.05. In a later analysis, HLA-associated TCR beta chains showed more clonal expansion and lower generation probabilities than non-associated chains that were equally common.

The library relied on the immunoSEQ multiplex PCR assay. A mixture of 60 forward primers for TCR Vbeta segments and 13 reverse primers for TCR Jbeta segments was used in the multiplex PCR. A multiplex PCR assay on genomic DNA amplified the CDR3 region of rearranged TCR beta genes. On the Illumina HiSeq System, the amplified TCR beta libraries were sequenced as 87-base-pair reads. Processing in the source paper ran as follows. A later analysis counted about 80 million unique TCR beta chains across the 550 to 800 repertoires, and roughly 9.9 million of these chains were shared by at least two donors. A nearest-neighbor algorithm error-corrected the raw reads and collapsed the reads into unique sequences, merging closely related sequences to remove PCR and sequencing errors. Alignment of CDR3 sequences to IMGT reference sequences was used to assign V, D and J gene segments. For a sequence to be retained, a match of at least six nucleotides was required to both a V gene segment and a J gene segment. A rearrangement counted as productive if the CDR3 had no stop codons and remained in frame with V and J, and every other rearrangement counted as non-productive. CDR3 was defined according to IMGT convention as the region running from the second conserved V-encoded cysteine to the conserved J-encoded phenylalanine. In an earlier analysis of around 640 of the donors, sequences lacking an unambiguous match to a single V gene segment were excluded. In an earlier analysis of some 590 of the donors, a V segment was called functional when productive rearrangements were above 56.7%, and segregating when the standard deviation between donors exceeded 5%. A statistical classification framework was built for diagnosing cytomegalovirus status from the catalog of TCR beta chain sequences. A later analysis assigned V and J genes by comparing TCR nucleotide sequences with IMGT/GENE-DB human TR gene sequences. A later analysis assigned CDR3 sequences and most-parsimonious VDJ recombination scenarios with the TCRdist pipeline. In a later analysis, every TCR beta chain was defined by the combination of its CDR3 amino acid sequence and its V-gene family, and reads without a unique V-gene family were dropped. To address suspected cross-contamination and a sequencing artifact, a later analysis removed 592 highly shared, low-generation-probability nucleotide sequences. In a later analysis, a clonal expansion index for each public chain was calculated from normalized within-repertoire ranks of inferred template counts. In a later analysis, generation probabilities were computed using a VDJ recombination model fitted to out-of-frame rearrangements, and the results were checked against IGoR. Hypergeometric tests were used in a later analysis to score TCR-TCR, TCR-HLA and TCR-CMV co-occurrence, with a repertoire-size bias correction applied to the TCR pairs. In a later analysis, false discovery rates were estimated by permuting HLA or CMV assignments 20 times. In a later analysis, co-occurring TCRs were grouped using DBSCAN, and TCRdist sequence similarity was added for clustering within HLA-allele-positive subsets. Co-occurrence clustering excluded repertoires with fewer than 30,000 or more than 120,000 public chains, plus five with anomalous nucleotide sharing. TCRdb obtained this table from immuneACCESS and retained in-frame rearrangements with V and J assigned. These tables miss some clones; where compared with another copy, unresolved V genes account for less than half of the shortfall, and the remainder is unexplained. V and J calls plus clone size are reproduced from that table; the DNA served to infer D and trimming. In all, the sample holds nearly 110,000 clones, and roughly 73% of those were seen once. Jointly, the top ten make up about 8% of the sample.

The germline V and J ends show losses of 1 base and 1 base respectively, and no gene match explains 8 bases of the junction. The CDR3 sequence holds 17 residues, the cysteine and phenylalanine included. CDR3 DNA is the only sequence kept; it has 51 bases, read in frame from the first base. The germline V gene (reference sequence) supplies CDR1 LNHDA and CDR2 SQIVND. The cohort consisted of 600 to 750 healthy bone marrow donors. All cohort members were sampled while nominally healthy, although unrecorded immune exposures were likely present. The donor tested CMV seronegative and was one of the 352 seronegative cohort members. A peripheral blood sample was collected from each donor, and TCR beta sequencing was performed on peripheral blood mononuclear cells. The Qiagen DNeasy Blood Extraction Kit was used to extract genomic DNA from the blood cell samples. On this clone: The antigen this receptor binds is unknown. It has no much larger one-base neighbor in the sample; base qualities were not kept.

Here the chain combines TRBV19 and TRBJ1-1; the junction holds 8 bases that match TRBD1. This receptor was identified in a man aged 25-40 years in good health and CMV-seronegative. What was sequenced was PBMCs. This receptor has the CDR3 CASSIGPGQAPNTEAFF. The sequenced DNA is TGTGCCAGTAGTATAGGGCCGGGACAGGCCCCGAACACTGAAGCTTTCTTT. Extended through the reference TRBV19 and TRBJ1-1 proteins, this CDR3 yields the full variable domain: DGGITQSPKYLFRKEGQNVTLSCEQNLNHDAMYWYRQDPGQGLRLIYYSQIVNDFQKGDIAEGYSVSREKKESFPLTVTSAQKNPTAFYLCASSIGPGQAPNTEAFFGQGTRLTVV.